This TCR beta chain was captured in a study of regulatory T cells in long-lasting Graves disease. The time point here: persistent/refractory GD, antithyroid drugs over 5 years with positive TRAb. Isolated PBMC RNA provided the starting material for the TCR library. Peripheral blood, at about 10 milliliters, went into EDTA tubes. CDR3 length: 16 residues. With 4 bases clipped from V and 4 bases from J, the junction kept 10 bases outside the gene matches. The V gene's germline CDR1 is LGHDT and CDR2 YNNKEL (reference sequence). Libraries of TCR beta came from iRepertoire HTBI primers plus Arm-PCR of CDR3 regions. TCRdb called the multiplex PCR reads again in MiXCR, with one record for every CDR3 protein. Among roughly 400,000 distinct CDR3 sequences listed, around 20% were seen once.

The chain employs TRBV3-1 and TRBJ1-2; 9 bases are shared with TRBD1. This sequence originates from a female donor with Graves disease. This sample comprised peripheral blood mononuclear cells (PBMCs), obtained when the disease was refractory, from a patient treated with antithyroid drugs. The CDR3 region is CASSLPLGQGSYGYTF. CDR3 nucleotides: TGTGCCAGCAGCCTTCCACTGGGACAGGGATCCTATGGCTACACCTTC.